This TCR beta chain was obtained from a study of cytomegalovirus exposure and HLA in healthy donors. Notes on the study in general: When analyzed later, a missense DCLRE1C variant was found to be linked to TCR beta V- and J-gene trimming.

Germline CDR1 KGHSH, CDR2 LQKENI. The junction had 6 bases not matched to a gene; V was cut back by 3 bases and J by 5 bases. CDR3 size: 15 residues. At collection, donors were nominally healthy, but unrecorded immune exposures were probable. Use of 60 Vbeta and 13 Jbeta primers characterized the PCR. Profiling relied on immunoSEQ multiplex PCR, and the TCRdb table lists in-frame clones only, not all of them. The sample carries about 120,000 clones, about 76% recorded once. A word on this clone: The target antigen is unknown.

The chain recombines TRBV18 with TRBJ2-1; 8 nucleotides align to TRBD2. This sequence originates from a woman between 35 and 50 years old in good health and CMV-seronegative. Sequencing was performed on PBMCs. The CDR3 DNA reads TGTGCCAGCTCACCTACCGGGACTAGGAACAATGAGCAGTTCTTC. Translating it yields CASSPTGTRNNEQFF.